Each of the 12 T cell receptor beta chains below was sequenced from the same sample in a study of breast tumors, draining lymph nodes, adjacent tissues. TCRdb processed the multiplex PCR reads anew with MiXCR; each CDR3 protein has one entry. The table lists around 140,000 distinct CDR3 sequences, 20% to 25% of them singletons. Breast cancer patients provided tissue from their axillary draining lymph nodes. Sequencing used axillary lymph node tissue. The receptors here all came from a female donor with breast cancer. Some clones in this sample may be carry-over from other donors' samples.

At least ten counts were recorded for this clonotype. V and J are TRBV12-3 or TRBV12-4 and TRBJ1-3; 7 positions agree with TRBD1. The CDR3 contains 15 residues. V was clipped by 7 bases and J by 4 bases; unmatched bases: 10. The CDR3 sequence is CASTLTGRLGNTIYF. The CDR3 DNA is TGTGCCAGCACCCTGACAGGGAGGCTGGGAAACACCATATATTTT.

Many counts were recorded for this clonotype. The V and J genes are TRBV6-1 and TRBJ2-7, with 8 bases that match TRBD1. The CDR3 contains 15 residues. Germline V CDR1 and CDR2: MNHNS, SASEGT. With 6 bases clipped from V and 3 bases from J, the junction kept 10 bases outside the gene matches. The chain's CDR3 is CASRGYRGALYEQYF. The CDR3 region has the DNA TGTGCCAGCAGAGGTTACAGGGGGGCTCTCTACGAGCAGTACTTC.

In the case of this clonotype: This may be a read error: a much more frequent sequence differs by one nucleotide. The CDR3 sequence: CASSLRAVDEQYF. The DNA for the CDR3 is TGTGCCAGCAGCTTGCGGGCCGTAGACGAGCAGTACTTC. The chain links TRBV11-3 to TRBJ2-7, with D perhaps matching TRBD2 (5 bases). Germline V lookup: CDR1 SGHNT, CDR2 YENEEA. The germline V and J ends were trimmed by 3 bases and 5 bases, with 11 bases remaining between them. This CDR3 is 13 amino acids long.

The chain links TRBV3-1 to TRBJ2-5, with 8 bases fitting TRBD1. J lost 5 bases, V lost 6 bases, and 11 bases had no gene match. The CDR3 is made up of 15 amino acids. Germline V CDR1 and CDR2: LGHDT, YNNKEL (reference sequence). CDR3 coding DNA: TGTGCCAGCAGGACCACAGGGGGTGGGAGGGAGACCCAGTACTTC. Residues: CASRTTGGGRETQYF.

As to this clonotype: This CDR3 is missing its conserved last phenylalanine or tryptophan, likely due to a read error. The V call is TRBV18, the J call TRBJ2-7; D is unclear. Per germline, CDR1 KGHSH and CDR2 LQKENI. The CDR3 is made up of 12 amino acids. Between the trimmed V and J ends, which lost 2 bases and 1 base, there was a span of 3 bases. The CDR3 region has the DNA TGTGCCAGCTCACCAAATTCCTACGAGCAGTACCTC. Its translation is CASSPNSYEQYL.

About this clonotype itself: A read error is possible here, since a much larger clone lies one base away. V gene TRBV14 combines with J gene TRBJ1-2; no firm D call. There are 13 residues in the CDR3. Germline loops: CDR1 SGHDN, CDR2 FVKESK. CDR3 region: CASNQVQRYGYTF. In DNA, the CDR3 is TGTGCCAGCAACCAAGTGCAACGGTATGGCTACACCTTC.

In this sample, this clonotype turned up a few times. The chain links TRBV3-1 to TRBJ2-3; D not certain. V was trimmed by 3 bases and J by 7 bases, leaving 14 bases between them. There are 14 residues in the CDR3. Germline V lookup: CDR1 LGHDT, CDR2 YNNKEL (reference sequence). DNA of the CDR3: TGTGCCAGCAGCCAGGGTACGAGCACCCATACGCAGTATTTT. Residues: CASSQGTSTHTQYF.

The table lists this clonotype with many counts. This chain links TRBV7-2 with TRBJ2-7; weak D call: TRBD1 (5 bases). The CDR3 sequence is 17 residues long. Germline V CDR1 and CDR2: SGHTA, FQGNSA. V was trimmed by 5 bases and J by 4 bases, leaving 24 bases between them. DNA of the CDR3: TGTGCCAGCAGCATGGAGCAATCGACAGCTCTCAGTTACGAGCAGTACTTC. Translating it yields CASSMEQSTALSYEQYF.

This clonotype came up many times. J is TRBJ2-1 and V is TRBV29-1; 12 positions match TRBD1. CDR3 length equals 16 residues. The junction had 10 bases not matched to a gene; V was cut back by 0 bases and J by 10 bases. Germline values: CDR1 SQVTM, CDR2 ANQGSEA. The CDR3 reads CSVEDPGTGGFREQFF. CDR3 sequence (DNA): TGCAGCGTTGAAGACCCCGGGACAGGGGGCTTCAGGGAGCAGTTCTTC.

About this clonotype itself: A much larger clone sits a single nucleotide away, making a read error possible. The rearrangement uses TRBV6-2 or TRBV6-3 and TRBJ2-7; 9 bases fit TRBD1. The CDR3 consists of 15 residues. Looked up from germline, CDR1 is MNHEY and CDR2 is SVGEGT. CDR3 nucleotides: TGTGCCCGCAGTTACGAAGGACAGGGGAGGGACGAGCAGTACTTC. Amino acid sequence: CARSYEGQGRDEQYF.

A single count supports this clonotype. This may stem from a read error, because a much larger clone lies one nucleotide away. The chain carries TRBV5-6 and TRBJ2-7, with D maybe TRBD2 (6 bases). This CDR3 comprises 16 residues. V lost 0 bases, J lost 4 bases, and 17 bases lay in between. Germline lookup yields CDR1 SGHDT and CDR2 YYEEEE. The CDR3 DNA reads TGTGCCAGCAGCTTGGGGTTTGGGGGAGGCGGGTACGAGCAGTACTTC. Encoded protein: CASSLGFGGGGYEQYF.

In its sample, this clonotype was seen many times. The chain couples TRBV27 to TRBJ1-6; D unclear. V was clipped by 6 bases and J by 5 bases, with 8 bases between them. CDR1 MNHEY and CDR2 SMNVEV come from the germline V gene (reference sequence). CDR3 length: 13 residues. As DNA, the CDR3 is TGTGCCAGCAGAGATCTGGATAATTCACCCCTCCACTTT. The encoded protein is CASRDLDNSPLHF.